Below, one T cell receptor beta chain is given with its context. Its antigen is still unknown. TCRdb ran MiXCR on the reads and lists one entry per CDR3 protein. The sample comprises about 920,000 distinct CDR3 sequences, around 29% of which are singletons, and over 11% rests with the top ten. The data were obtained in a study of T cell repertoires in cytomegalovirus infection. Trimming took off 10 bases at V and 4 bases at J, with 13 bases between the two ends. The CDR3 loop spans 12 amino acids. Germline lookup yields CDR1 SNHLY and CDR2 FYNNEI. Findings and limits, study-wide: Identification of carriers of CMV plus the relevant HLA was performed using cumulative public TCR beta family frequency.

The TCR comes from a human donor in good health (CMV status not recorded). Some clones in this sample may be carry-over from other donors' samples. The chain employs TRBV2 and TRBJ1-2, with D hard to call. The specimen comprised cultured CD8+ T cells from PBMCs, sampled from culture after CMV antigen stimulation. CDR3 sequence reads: CATLPGIYGYTF. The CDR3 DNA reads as TGTGCCACCCTACCGGGGATCTATGGCTACACCTTC.